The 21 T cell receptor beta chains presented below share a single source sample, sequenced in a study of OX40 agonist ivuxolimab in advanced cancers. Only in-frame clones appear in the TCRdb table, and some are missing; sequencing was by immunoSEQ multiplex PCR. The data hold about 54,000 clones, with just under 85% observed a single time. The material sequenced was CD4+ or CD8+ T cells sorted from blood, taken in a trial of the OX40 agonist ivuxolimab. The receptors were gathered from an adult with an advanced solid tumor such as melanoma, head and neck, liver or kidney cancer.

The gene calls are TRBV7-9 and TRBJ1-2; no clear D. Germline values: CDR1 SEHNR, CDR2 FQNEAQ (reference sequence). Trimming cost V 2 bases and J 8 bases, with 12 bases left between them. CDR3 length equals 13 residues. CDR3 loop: CASSLIRGGGYTF. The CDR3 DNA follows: TGTGCCAGCAGCTTAATACGGGGTGGGGGCTACACCTTC.

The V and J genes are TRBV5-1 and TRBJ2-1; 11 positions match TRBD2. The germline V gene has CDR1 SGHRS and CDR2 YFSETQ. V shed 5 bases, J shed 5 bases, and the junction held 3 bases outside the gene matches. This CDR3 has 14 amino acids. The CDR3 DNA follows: TGCGCCAGCAGGGGACTAGCGGAGAACAATGAGCAGTTCTTC. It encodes CASRGLAENNEQFF.

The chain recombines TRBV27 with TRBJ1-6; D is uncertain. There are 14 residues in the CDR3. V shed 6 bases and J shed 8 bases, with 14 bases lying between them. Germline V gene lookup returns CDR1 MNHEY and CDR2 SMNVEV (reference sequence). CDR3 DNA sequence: TGTGCCAGCAGCGCCGGACTCTACGATTCACCCCTCCACTTT. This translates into CASSAGLYDSPLHF.

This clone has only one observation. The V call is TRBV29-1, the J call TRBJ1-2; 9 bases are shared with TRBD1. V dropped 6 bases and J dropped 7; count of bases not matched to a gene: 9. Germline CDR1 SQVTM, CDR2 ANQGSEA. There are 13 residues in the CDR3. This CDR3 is CSVGTGSPSGYTF. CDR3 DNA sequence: TGCAGCGTGGGGACAGGGAGTCCTAGTGGCTACACCTTC.

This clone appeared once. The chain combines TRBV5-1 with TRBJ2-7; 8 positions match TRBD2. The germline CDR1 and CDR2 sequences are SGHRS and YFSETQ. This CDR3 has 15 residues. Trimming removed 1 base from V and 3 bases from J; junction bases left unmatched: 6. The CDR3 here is CASSLTSGSYYEQYF. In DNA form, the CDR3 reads TGCGCCAGCAGCTTGACAAGCGGGAGTTACTACGAGCAGTACTTC.

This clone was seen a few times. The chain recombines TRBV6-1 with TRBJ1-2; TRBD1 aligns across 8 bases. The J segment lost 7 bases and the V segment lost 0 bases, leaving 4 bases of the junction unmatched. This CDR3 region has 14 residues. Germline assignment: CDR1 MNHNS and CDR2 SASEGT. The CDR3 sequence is CASSEAQGAGGYTF. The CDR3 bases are TGTGCCAGCAGTGAAGCGCAGGGGGCGGGTGGCTACACCTTC.

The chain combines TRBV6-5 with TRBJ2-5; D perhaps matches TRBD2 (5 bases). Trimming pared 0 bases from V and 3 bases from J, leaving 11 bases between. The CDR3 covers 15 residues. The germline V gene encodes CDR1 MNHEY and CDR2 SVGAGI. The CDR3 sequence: CASSYSRPGKETQYF. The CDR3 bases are TGTGCCAGCAGTTACTCGAGGCCGGGAAAAGAGACCCAGTACTTC.

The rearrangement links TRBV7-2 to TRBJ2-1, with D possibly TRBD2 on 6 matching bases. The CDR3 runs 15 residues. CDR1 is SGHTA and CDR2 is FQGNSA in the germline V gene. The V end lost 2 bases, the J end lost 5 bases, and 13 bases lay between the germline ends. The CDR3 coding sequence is TGTGCCAGCAGCTTATCGCGCGGGATGAACAATGAGCAGTTCTTC. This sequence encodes CASSLSRGMNNEQFF.

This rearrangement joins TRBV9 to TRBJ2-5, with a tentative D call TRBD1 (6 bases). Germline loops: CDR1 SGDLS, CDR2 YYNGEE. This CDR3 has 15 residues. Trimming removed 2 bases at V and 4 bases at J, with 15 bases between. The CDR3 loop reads CASSVWGQEGETQYF. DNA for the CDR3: TGTGCCAGCAGCGTTTGGGGGCAAGAGGGAGAGACCCAGTACTTC.

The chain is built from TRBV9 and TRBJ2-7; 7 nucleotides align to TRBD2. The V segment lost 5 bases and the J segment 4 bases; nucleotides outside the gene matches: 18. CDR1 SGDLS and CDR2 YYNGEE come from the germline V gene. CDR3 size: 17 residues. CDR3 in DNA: TGTGCCAGCAGTCCCTCGGTGGGGGAACTAGCGCGGTACGAGCAGTACTTC. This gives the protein CASSPSVGELARYEQYF.

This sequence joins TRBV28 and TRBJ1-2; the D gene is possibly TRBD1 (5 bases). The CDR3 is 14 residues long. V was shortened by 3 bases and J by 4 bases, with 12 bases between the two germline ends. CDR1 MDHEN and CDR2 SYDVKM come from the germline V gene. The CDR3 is CASSLSQGSYGYTF. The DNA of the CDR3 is TGTGCCAGCAGTTTGAGTCAGGGCTCCTATGGCTACACCTTC.

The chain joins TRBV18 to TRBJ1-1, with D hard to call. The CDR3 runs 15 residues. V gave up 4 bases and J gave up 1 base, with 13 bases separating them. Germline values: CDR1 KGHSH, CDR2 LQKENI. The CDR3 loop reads CASSLQPGENTEAFF. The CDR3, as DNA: TGTGCCAGCTCACTACAGCCCGGGGAGAACACTGAAGCTTTCTTT.

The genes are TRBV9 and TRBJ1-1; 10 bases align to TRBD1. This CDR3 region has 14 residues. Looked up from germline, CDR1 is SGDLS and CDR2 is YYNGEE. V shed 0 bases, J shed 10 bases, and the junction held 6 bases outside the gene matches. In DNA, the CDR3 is TGTGCCAGCAGCGTAGACGGGACAGGGGTAAGAGCTTTCTTT. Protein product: CASSVDGTGVRAFF. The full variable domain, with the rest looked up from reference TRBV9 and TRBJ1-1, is DSGVTQTPKHLITATGQRVTLRCSPRSGDLSVYWYQQSLDQGLQFLIQYYNGEERAKGNILERFSAQQFPDLHSELNLSSLELGDSALYFCASSVDGTGVRAFFGQGTRLTVV.

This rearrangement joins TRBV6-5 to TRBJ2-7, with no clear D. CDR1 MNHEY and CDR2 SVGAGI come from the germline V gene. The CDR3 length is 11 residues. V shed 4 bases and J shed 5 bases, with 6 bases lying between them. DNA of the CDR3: TGTGCCAGCAGTTTGTGGGACGAGCAGTACTTC. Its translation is CASSLWDEQYF.

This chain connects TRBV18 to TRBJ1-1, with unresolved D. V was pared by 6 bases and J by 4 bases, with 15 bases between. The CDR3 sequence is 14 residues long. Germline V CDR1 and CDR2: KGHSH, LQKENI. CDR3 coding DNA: TGTGCCAGCTCTACTCTCGGCATCCCCACTGAAGCTTTCTTT. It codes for CASSTLGIPTEAFF.

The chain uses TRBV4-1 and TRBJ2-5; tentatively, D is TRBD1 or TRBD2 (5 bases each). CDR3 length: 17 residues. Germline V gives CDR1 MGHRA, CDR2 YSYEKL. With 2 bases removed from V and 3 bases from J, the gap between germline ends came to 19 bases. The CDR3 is CASSQPPGRRGEETQYF. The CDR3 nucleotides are TGCGCCAGCAGCCAACCACCGGGACGTCGGGGAGAAGAGACCCAGTACTTC.

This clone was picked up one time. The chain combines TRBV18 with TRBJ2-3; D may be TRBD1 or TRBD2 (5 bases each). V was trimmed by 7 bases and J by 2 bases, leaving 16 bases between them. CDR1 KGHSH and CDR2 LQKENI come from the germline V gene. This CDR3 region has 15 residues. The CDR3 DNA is TGTGCCAGCTACTCGGGACGGCTCGACACAGATACGCAGTATTTT. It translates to CASYSGRLDTDTQYF.

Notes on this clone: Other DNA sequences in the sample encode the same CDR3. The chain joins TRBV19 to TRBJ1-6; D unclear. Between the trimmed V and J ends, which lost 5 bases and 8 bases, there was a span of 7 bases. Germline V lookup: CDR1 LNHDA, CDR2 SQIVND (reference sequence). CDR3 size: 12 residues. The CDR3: CASSHLDSPLHF. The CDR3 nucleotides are TGTGCCAGTAGTCACTTGGATTCACCCCTCCACTTT. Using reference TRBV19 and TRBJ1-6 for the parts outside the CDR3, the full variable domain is DGGITQSPKYLFRKEGQNVTLSCEQNLNHDAMYWYRQDPGQGLRLIYYSQIVNDFQKGDIAEGYSVSREKKESFPLTVTSAQKNPTAFYLCASSHLDSPLHFGNGTRLTVT.

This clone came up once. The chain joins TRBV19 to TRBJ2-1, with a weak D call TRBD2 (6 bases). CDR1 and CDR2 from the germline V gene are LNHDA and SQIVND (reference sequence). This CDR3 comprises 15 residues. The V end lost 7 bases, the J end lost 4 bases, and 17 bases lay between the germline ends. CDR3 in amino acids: CASIDRGSGYNEQFF. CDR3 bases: TGTGCCAGTATCGACCGGGGTAGCGGTTACAATGAGCAGTTCTTC.

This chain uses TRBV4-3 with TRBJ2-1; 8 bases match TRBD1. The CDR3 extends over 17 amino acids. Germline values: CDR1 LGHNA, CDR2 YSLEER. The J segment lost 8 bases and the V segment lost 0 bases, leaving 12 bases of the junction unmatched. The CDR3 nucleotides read TGCGCCAGCAGCCAAGATTGGGACAGGTTTGTACTGGATGAGCAGTTCTTC. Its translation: CASSQDWDRFVLDEQFF.

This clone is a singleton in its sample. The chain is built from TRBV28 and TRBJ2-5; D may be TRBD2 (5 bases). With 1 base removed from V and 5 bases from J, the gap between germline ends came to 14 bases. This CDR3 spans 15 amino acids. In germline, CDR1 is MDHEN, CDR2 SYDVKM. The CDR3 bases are TGTGCCAGCAGTTTATCCGGACTGAATAGGGAGACCCAGTACTTC. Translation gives CASSLSGLNRETQYF.